This TCR beta chain was identified in a study of blood T cell repertoires in COVID-19. Background on the study: Material from acute and convalescent COVID-19 was sourced from the United States, Italy and Spain. Sample material is recorded as cDNA or gDNA derived from T cells, B-cell-depleted T cells, or PBMCs.

CDR3 size: 11 residues. V was trimmed by 5 bases and J by 10 bases, leaving 8 bases between them. CDR1 is SEHNR, CDR2 FQNEAQ, per germline (reference sequence). In the authors' methods: The authors estimated nucleated cell counts from reference gene primer amplification. The data were produced by immunoSEQ multiplex PCR, yet TCRdb's version contains in-frame clones alone and is incomplete. Clonal size and the V and J genes are those of that table, whereas D and trimming came from the DNA. This sample has a few hundred thousand clones, with roughly four fifths found just once. The source is a human donor with acute or convalescent COVID-19. The donor label of this sample is uncertain. The specimen was peripheral blood. The chain recombines TRBV7-9 with TRBJ1-4; no definite D call. The CDR3 coding sequence is TGTGCCAGCAGCCCTCCCGGAAAACTGTTTTTT. This gives the protein CASSPPGKLFF. The full variable domain, completed using reference TRBV7-9 and TRBJ1-4, is DTGVSQNPRHKITKRGQNVTFRCDPISEHNRLYWYRQTLGQGPEFLTYFQNEAQLEKSRLLSDRFSAERPKGSFSTLEIQRTEQGDSAMYLCASSPPGKLFFGSGTQLSVL.